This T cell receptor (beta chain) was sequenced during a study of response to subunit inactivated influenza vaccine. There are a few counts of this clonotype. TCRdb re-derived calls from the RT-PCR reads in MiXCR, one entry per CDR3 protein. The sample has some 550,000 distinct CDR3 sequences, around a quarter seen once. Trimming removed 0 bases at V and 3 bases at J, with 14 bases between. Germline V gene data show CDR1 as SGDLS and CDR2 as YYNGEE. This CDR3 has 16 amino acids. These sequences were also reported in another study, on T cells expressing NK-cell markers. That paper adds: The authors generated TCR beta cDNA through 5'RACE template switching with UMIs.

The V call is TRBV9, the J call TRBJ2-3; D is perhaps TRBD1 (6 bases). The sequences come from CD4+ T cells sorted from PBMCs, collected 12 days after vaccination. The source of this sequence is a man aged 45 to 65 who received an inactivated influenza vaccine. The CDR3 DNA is TGTGCCAGCAGCGTAGAAACAGGGCTTACTACAGATACGCAGTATTTT. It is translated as CASSVETGLTTDTQYF.